The next 31 T cell receptor beta chains were all read from a single sample in a study of T cell changes during pregnancy in multiple sclerosis. Profiling relied on immunoSEQ multiplex PCR, and the TCRdb table lists in-frame clones only, not all of them. The data show some 130,000 clones, 90% to 98% seen once. The sequences come from peripheral blood, collected after pregnancy. The source is a female donor with multiple sclerosis, enrolled in a pregnancy study.

The chain joins TRBV6-1 to TRBJ1-2, with 7 bases identical to TRBD1. Trimming cost V 6 bases and J 3 bases; bases outside gene matches: 10. Germline V CDR1 and CDR2: MNHNS, SASEGT. The CDR3 has 15 residues. The CDR3 DNA sequence: TGTGCCAGCAGCTCAGGGTGGGGACAGCACTATGGCTACACCTTC. Its protein is CASSSGWGQHYGYTF.

The rearrangement uses TRBV7-2 and TRBJ1-1, with TRBD1 identical over 7 bases. CDR3 length equals 15 residues. J lost 0 bases, V lost 6 bases, and 7 bases had no gene match. Germline V gives CDR1 SGHTA, CDR2 FQGNSA. The CDR3 region has the DNA TGTGCCAGCAGTAAACAGGGGACCATGAACACTGAAGCTTTCTTT. Its protein product is CASSKQGTMNTEAFF.

The chain carries TRBV28 and TRBJ1-1; possible D gene TRBD1, 5 bases. The germline CDR1 and CDR2 sequences are MDHEN and SYDVKM. V was trimmed by 2 bases and J by 0 bases, leaving 7 bases between them. The CDR3 covers 14 residues. Written as DNA, the CDR3 is TGTGCCAGCAGTTTACGGACATTGAACACTGAAGCTTTCTTT. This sequence encodes CASSLRTLNTEAFF.

The chain has TRBV18 and TRBJ2-5, with D possibly TRBD1 on 5 matching bases. With 6 bases removed from V and 2 bases from J, the gap between germline ends came to 19 bases. Looked up from germline, CDR1 is KGHSH and CDR2 is LQKENI. The CDR3 totals 16 residues. This CDR3 is CASSAVTTEFQETQYF. CDR3 in DNA: TGTGCCAGCTCTGCCGTAACGACAGAGTTTCAAGAGACCCAGTACTTC.

The rearrangement joins TRBV4-1 to TRBJ1-4; no clear D gene. Trimming removed 1 base from V and 8 bases from J, with 20 bases in between. CDR1 is MGHRA, CDR2 YSYEKL, per germline. The CDR3 loop spans 17 amino acids. Here the CDR3 DNA reads TGCGCCAGCAGCCAAGGGGGAGGGCGGCTTAGAGTGGAAAAACTGTTTTTT. Translating it yields CASSQGGGRLRVEKLFF.

The chain is built from TRBV6-5 and TRBJ1-3; no clear D gene. The CDR3 contains 13 residues. V lost 5 bases and J lost 4, with 9 bases in between. Per germline, CDR1 MNHEY and CDR2 SVGAGI. The CDR3 sequence is CASSTGRGNTIYF. The CDR3 region has the DNA TGTGCCAGCAGTACCGGGAGGGGAAACACCATATATTTT.

The CDR3 nucleotides read TGTGCCAGCAGCTTGGGGAGACTAGCGTTCAATGAGCAGTTCTTC. It translates to CASSLGRLAFNEQFF. The chain recombines TRBV5-4 with TRBJ2-1, with 8 bases that match TRBD2. This CDR3 spans 15 amino acids. Germline V gives CDR1 SGHNT, CDR2 YYREEE (reference sequence). V lost 0 bases to trimming and J lost 6 bases; unmatched junction nucleotides: 5.

This clone was observed once. The chain has TRBV10-3 and TRBJ2-7, with 11 bases fitting TRBD2. Looked up from germline, CDR1 is ENHRY and CDR2 is SYGVKD. Trimming cost V 3 bases and J 0 bases; bases outside gene matches: 10. The CDR3 length is 18 residues. The CDR3 sequence: CAISDLVAGGRSSYEQYF. CDR3 nucleotides: TGTGCCATCAGTGATTTGGTAGCGGGAGGGAGGAGCTCCTACGAGCAGTACTTC.

The chain recombines TRBV5-1 with TRBJ2-1; possible D gene TRBD1, 5 bases. CDR1 and CDR2 (germline): SGHRS, YFSETQ. Trimming took off 4 bases at V and 3 bases at J, with 11 bases between the two ends. The CDR3 has 14 residues. The CDR3 protein is CASSKIQVYNEQFF. The CDR3 nucleotides read TGCGCCAGCAGCAAAATACAGGTCTACAATGAGCAGTTCTTC.

This chain links TRBV2 with TRBJ1-2; 8 nucleotides align to TRBD1. Germline V gene data show CDR1 as SNHLY and CDR2 as FYNNEI. CDR3 length: 16 residues. The V gene end was trimmed by 5 bases and the J gene end by 4 bases; junction bases not matched to a gene: 12. The DNA of the CDR3 is TGTGCCAGCAGTAGGCGTCCCGGCGGACAGGGCTATGGCTACACCTTC. Its protein is CASSRRPGGQGYGYTF.

This clone was observed a single time. The V call is TRBV6-1, the J call TRBJ2-7, with 9 positions matching TRBD1. The J segment lost 5 bases and the V segment lost 6 bases, leaving 8 bases of the junction unmatched. Germline V gene data show CDR1 as MNHNS and CDR2 as SASEGT. CDR3 length: 14 residues. CDR3 region: CASRGDRAGDEQYF. CDR3 sequence (DNA): TGTGCCAGCAGGGGGGACAGGGCTGGGGACGAGCAGTACTTC.

The chain links TRBV5-6 to TRBJ1-5; 8 nucleotides agree with TRBD1. J gave up 6 bases and V 4 bases, and 6 bases lay outside the gene matches. The CDR3 runs 14 residues. Germline V gives CDR1 SGHDT, CDR2 YYEEEE. CDR3 residues: CASSLGQGRQPQHF. Here the CDR3 DNA reads TGTGCCAGCAGCCTCGGACAGGGCCGTCAGCCCCAGCATTTT.

The genes are TRBV18 and TRBJ2-7, with TRBD1 matching over 9 bases. This CDR3 spans 14 amino acids. Per germline, CDR1 KGHSH and CDR2 LQKENI. V gave up 3 bases and J gave up 2 bases; unmatched junction bases: 2. CDR3 region: CASSPDRGAYEQYF. CDR3 in DNA: TGTGCCAGCTCACCGGACAGGGGAGCCTACGAGCAGTACTTC.

This clone showed up just once. This chain joins TRBV10-2 and TRBJ2-1; 9 nucleotides line up with TRBD2. Germline CDR1 and CDR2: WSHSY and SAAADI. The ends lost 8 bases at V and 4 bases at J; junction bases unmatched: 9. The CDR3 is 15 amino acids. CDR3 sequence (DNA): TGCGCCAGCCAACCCCCTAGCGGGATTTACAATGAGCAGTTCTTC. It is translated as CASQPPSGIYNEQFF.

J is TRBJ2-2 and V is TRBV18; 7 bases are shared with TRBD2. Germline lookup yields CDR1 KGHSH and CDR2 LQKENI. J was trimmed by 2 bases and V by 4 bases; bases with no gene match: 10. The CDR3 has 17 residues. The CDR3 reads CASSLLVGTTNTGELFF. The CDR3 DNA reads as TGTGCCAGCTCACTTCTGGTCGGGACTACTAACACCGGGGAGCTGTTTTTT.

V usage is TRBV2 and J usage is TRBJ2-7; 8 nucleotides line up with TRBD1. CDR3 length: 18 amino acids. Germline V lookup: CDR1 SNHLY, CDR2 FYNNEI. The V and J ends lost 1 base and 3 bases, in that order; junction bases with no gene match: 14. The CDR3 protein is CASSEERQGAVLDYEQYF. Here the CDR3 DNA reads TGTGCCAGCAGTGAAGAACGGCAGGGGGCCGTCTTGGACTACGAGCAGTACTTC.

The chain links TRBV10-3 to TRBJ2-3; 7 bases align to TRBD2. Germline CDR1 ENHRY, CDR2 SYGVKD. J was trimmed by 4 bases and V by 8 bases; bases with no gene match: 6. The CDR3 has 13 residues. The CDR3 protein is CAIAGGGADTQYF. The CDR3 nucleotides are TGTGCCATCGCTGGCGGGGGAGCAGATACGCAGTATTTT.

V is TRBV6-1 and J is TRBJ2-2; D is ambiguous. The CDR3 is 12 residues long. In germline, CDR1 is MNHNS, CDR2 SASEGT. Trimming left V 8 bases short and J 5 bases short, with 9 bases between. Here the CDR3 DNA reads TGTGCCAGCTCTACGGTAACCGGGGAGCTGTTTTTT. Amino acids: CASSTVTGELFF.

The chain joins TRBV5-4 to TRBJ1-2; maybe TRBD1 (5 bases). V was trimmed by 0 bases and J by 0 bases, leaving 12 bases between them. Germline CDR1 and CDR2: SGHNT and YYREEE (reference sequence). The CDR3 runs 16 residues. CDR3 region: CASSLDWGLANYGYTF. The CDR3 DNA reads TGTGCCAGCAGCTTGGATTGGGGCTTAGCTAACTATGGCTACACCTTC.

The chain links TRBV5-4 to TRBJ1-1; D might be TRBD1 (6 bases). The V and J ends lost 3 bases and 1 base respectively, with 13 bases between them. The CDR3 runs 15 residues. Germline V gives CDR1 SGHNT, CDR2 YYREEE (reference sequence). The CDR3 DNA follows: TGTGCCAGCAGCTCTCCGGGACACGCGAACACTGAAGCTTTCTTT. Translating gives CASSSPGHANTEAFF.

V usage is TRBV10-3 and J usage is TRBJ1-1, with D perhaps TRBD1 (5 bases). CDR1 is ENHRY and CDR2 is SYGVKD in the germline V gene. With 6 bases removed from V and 3 bases from J, the gap between germline ends came to 11 bases. This CDR3 is 13 amino acids long. The CDR3 is CAIRRQPDTEAFF. The CDR3 region has the DNA TGTGCCATCAGGAGACAGCCCGACACTGAAGCTTTCTTT.

The V call is TRBV28, the J call TRBJ2-7, with D perhaps TRBD1 (5 bases). This CDR3 comprises 14 residues. Germline V lookup: CDR1 MDHEN, CDR2 SYDVKM. V was shortened by 7 bases and J by 0 bases, with 13 bases between the two germline ends. As DNA, the CDR3 is TGTGCCAGCAACCACAGGTGGCCCTCCTACGAGCAGTACTTC. Translation gives CASNHRWPSYEQYF. Variable domain in full (rest from reference TRBV28 and TRBJ2-7): DVKVTQSSRYLVKRTGEKVFLECVQDMDHENMFWYRQDPGLGLRLIYFSYDVKMKEKGDIPEGYSVSREKKERFSLILESASTNQTSMYLCASNHRWPSYEQYFGPGTRLTVT.

The genes are TRBV4-2 and TRBJ2-3; TRBD1 agrees at 8 bases. Germline V lookup: CDR1 LGHNA, CDR2 YNFKEQ. With 0 bases clipped from V and 3 bases from J, the junction kept 2 bases outside the gene matches. The CDR3 has 15 residues. The CDR3 loop reads CASSQEGQVTDTQYF. The DNA of the CDR3 is TGTGCCAGCAGCCAAGAGGGACAGGTAACAGATACGCAGTATTTT.

This clone was seen just once. At one boundary the junction diverges from the germline segment, which might be a read error. V is TRBV30 and J is TRBJ2-3; 9 bases fit TRBD2. The germline CDR1 and CDR2 sequences are GTSNPN and SVGIG (reference sequence). The CDR3 spans 14 residues. The DNA of the CDR3 is TGTGCCTGTAATAGCGGGAGCTCGGGTCGTGCGGTTCGTTTT. Protein sequence: CACNSGSSGRAVRF.

The V and J genes are TRBV9 and TRBJ2-1, with TRBD1 identical over 9 bases. This CDR3 is 14 amino acids long. V lost 3 bases, J lost 6 bases, and 4 bases stayed unmatched. Looked up from germline, CDR1 is SGDLS and CDR2 is YYNGEE. For the CDR3, the DNA is TGTGCCAGCAGCGCAACGGGACAGGGCAATGAGCAGTTCTTC. This translates into CASSATGQGNEQFF.

This chain joins TRBV28 and TRBJ1-4; D is perhaps TRBD1 (6 bases). Per the germline V gene, CDR1 is MDHEN and CDR2 is SYDVKM. V was clipped by 3 bases and J by 2 bases, with 13 bases between them. This CDR3 has 16 amino acids. This CDR3 reads CASSFVETGTNEKLFF. The CDR3 bases are TGTGCCAGCAGTTTTGTGGAAACAGGGACTAATGAAAAACTGTTTTTT.

This chain links TRBV5-1 with TRBJ2-3; 7 bases fit TRBD1. This CDR3 is 13 amino acids long. V was clipped by 6 bases and J by 4 bases; unmatched bases: 5. The germline V gene has CDR1 SGHRS and CDR2 YFSETQ. The CDR3 spells CASKDRKADTQYF. Written as DNA, the CDR3 is TGCGCCAGCAAGGACAGGAAGGCAGATACGCAGTATTTT.

The chain combines TRBV7-2 with TRBJ1-1, with TRBD1 as a possible D gene (5 bases). The CDR3 spans 12 residues. Germline CDR1 reads SGHTA; CDR2 reads FQGNSA. V lost 0 bases and J 8 bases, leaving 7 bases between the germline ends. The CDR3 DNA sequence: TGTGCCAGCAGCTTAGCGGCAGGGGAAGCTTTCTTT. It yields the protein CASSLAAGEAFF. Full variable domain (remainder filled in from reference TRBV7-2 and TRBJ1-1): GAGVSQSPSNKVTEKGKDVELRCDPISGHTALYWYRQSLGQGLEFLIYFQGNSAPDKSGLPSDRFSAERTGGSVSTLTIQRTQQEDSAVYLCASSLAAGEAFFGQGTRLTVV.

This clone was recorded only once. The V call is TRBV28, the J call TRBJ2-1, with 7 bases fitting TRBD2. The CDR3 length is 15 residues. CDR1 and CDR2 from the germline V gene are MDHEN and SYDVKM. Germline trimming cut 5 bases from V and 3 bases from J; bases unmatched to any gene: 7. The CDR3 reads CASSDPASGYNEQFF. In DNA form, the CDR3 reads TGTGCCAGCAGTGACCCAGCTAGCGGCTACAATGAGCAGTTCTTC. Looking up the rest from reference TRBV28 and TRBJ2-1 gives the full variable domain: DVKVTQSSRYLVKRTGEKVFLECVQDMDHENMFWYRQDPGLGLRLIYFSYDVKMKEKGDIPEGYSVSREKKERFSLILESASTNQTSMYLCASSDPASGYNEQFFGPGTRLTVL.

As concerns this clone: The sample contains more than one DNA sequence encoding this CDR3. The V call is TRBV6-6, the J call TRBJ2-7; TRBD1 matches at 7 bases. V shed 2 bases and J 3 bases; nucleotides not matched to a gene: 4. Germline CDR1 reads MNHNY; CDR2 reads SVGAGI (reference sequence). The CDR3 extends over 14 amino acids. The CDR3 reads CASSYGTADYEQYF. The CDR3 region has the DNA TGTGCCAGCAGTTACGGGACAGCGGACTACGAGCAGTACTTC.

This clone was seen once. The chain uses TRBV6-5 and TRBJ2-7; the match to TRBD2 covers 12 bases. The CDR3 has 14 amino acids. V dropped 5 bases and J dropped 6; count of bases not matched to a gene: 5. From germline, CDR1 is MNHEY and CDR2 SVGAGI. CDR3 region: CASSLAGGPGEQYF. The CDR3 DNA sequence: TGTGCCAGCAGTCTAGCGGGAGGGCCTGGCGAGCAGTACTTC.